The 9 T cell receptor beta chains in this list originate from one sample, sequenced in a study of cytomegalovirus exposure and HLA in healthy donors. The PCR employed 60 Vbeta primers together with 13 Jbeta primers. Produced via immunoSEQ multiplex PCR; TCRdb's table is partial and in-frame only. Of around 130,000 clones listed, 80% to 85% are singletons. The sample comprised PBMCs. The receptors here all came from a boy younger than 18 in good health and CMV-seronegative.

The chain has TRBV27 and TRBJ2-7, with 8 bases fitting TRBD1. The CDR3 has 15 residues. Germline values: CDR1 MNHEY, CDR2 SMNVEV (reference sequence). J was trimmed by 0 bases and V by 5 bases; bases with no gene match: 6. The CDR3 coding sequence is TGTGCCAGCAGTACCCGGACAGGGACCTCCTACGAGCAGTACTTC. Its protein product is CASSTRTGTSYEQYF.

The chain is built from TRBV7-9 and TRBJ2-6; 9 positions agree with TRBD1. V shed 5 bases, J shed 1 base, and the junction held 9 bases outside the gene matches. The V gene's germline CDR1 is SEHNR and CDR2 FQNEAQ (reference sequence). The CDR3 sequence is 18 residues long. CDR3: CASSAPGQGTSGANVLTF. In nucleotides, the CDR3 is TGTGCCAGCAGCGCGCCGGGACAGGGAACTTCTGGGGCCAACGTCCTGACTTTC.

With respect to this clone: Other DNA sequences within the sample encode an identical CDR3. The chain is built from TRBV30 and TRBJ1-5; 8 nucleotides line up with TRBD1. The CDR3 length is 14 residues. Germline V gene sequence: CDR1 GTSNPN, CDR2 SVGIG (reference sequence). The trim removed 3 bases at V and 4 bases at J, leaving 5 bases unmatched. CDR3 region: CAWSPGGSNQPQHF. The CDR3 region has the DNA TGTGCCTGGAGCCCAGGGGGCTCTAATCAGCCCCAGCATTTT.

V gene TRBV30 combines with J gene TRBJ2-1, with TRBD2 as a possible D gene (6 bases). Deletions cut 8 bases from V and 8 bases from J, with 13 bases between. This CDR3 spans 11 amino acids. Germline-derived CDR1 and CDR2 are GTSNPN and SVGIG (reference sequence). CDR3 bases: TGTGCCGCCGGGGGTTATCATGAGCAGTTCTTC. Translation gives CAAGGYHEQFF.

V gene TRBV2 combines with J gene TRBJ2-1; D may be TRBD2 (5 bases). Germline V CDR1 and CDR2: SNHLY, FYNNEI. The CDR3 extends over 15 amino acids. V gave up 4 bases and J gave up 3 bases, with 13 bases separating them. The CDR3, as DNA: TGTGCCAGCAGTGGGGCGGGCGAGTACTACAATGAGCAGTTCTTC. It translates to CASSGAGEYYNEQFF.

This chain uses TRBV5-4 with TRBJ1-2; perhaps TRBD1 as D (6 bases). V dropped 6 bases and J dropped 8 bases, with 23 bases sitting between them. This CDR3 is 15 amino acids long. Per the germline V gene, CDR1 is SGHNT and CDR2 is YYREEE (reference sequence). The CDR3 sequence: CASTPFGGRGRGYTF. The CDR3 DNA follows: TGTGCCAGCACCCCCTTCGGGGGGCGCGGTAGGGGCTACACCTTC.

This sequence joins TRBV5-6 and TRBJ2-3, with D unresolved. The CDR3 is 14 amino acids. Germline V gives CDR1 SGHDT, CDR2 YYEEEE. With 5 bases removed from V and 0 bases from J, the gap between germline ends came to 10 bases. CDR3: CASRILASTDTQYF. The CDR3, as DNA: TGTGCCAGCAGGATCTTGGCTAGCACAGATACGCAGTATTTT.

This clone was seen a single time. The chain joins TRBV4-1 to TRBJ2-2, with D possibly matching TRBD2 (5 bases). This CDR3 is built from 15 residues. Germline values: CDR1 MGHRA, CDR2 YSYEKL. The ends were cut back, 2 bases at V and 0 bases at J, with 7 bases in the middle. This CDR3 is CASSQSGANTGELFF. The CDR3 DNA reads TGCGCCAGCAGCCAATCCGGGGCGAACACCGGGGAGCTGTTTTTT.

The chain combines TRBV4-1 with TRBJ2-2; 15 bases line up with TRBD2. CDR1 is MGHRA, CDR2 YSYEKL, per germline. CDR3 length: 15 residues. V shed 3 bases, J shed 11 bases, and the junction held 4 bases outside the gene matches. For the CDR3, the DNA is TGCGCCAGCAGCCACTTGGGACTAGCGGGAGGAGAGCTGTTTTTT. Translating it yields CASSHLGLAGGELFF.